Listed below are T cell receptor beta chains from one sample, sequenced in a study of T cell responses to AZD1222 COVID-19 vaccine. Method: immunoSEQ multiplex PCR; TCRdb's copy keeps in-frame clones and lacks some. The sample lists 150,000 to 200,000 clones, approximately 94% seen once, with under 6% in the top ten. The sample was peripheral blood, taken 28 days after the second AZD1222 dose. The receptors here all came from an adult who received the AZD1222 COVID-19 vaccine. Each CDR3 is given with its conserved first and last residue. The D gene is left open where the match is weak. Clone size is given for some rows only: seen once, a few or many times, or a class if the clone is expanded.

14 | - | TRBJ1-4 | TRBV18 | - | CASSRRDDNEKLFF | TGTGCCAGCTCGAGACGGGACGATAATGAAAAACTGTTTTTT
13 | - | TRBJ1-2 | TRBV9 | TRBD1 | CASSPGQPYGYTF | TGTGCCAGCAGCCCGGGACAGCCTTATGGCTACACCTTC
13 | - | TRBJ2-1 | TRBV7-2 | - | CASTAGGYNEQFF | TGTGCCAGTACCGCCGGGGGCTACAATGAGCAGTTCTTC
16 | - | TRBJ2-3 | TRBV11-2 | - | CASSSWSGEGTDTQYF | TGTGCCAGCAGCTCGTGGTCCGGGGAGGGCACAGATACGCAGTATTTT
15 | - | TRBJ2-3 | TRBV19 | TRBD2 | CASSDAAGARDTQYF | TGTGCCAGTAGTGATGCGGCGGGAGCTAGAGATACGCAGTATTTT
15 | - | TRBJ2-1 | TRBV3-1/TRBV3-2 | - | CASSLSGAVGDEQFF | TGTGCCAGCAGCCTATCGGGAGCCGTTGGTGATGAGCAGTTCTTC
15 | few | TRBJ1-1 | TRBV9 | TRBD1 | CASSLMNRGDTEAFF | TGTGCCAGCAGCTTGATGAACAGGGGTGACACTGAAGCTTTCTTT
15 | - | TRBJ2-5 | TRBV7-3 | TRBD2 | CASSSIAGGPETQYF | TGTGCCAGCAGCTCCATAGCGGGAGGGCCGGAGACCCAGTACTTC
14 | - | TRBJ2-3 | TRBV7-8 | - | CASSLVGPTDTQYF | TGTGCCAGCAGCTTAGTCGGACCAACAGATACGCAGTATTTT
17 | - | TRBJ1-1 | TRBV4-1 | - | CASSQEPPGWGNTEAFF | TGCGCCAGCAGCCAAGAGCCACCCGGGTGGGGGAACACTGAAGCTTTCTTT
13 | - | TRBJ1-3 | TRBV30 | - | CACDSASGNTIYF | TGTGCCTGTGACAGCGCCTCTGGAAACACCATATATTTT
11 | few | TRBJ1-2 | TRBV2 | - | CACRPDYGYTF | TGTGCCTGCCGTCCAGACTATGGCTACACCTTC
13 | once | TRBJ2-7 | TRBV13 | - | CASSLLRGLEQYF | TGTGCCAGCAGCCTTCTCCGGGGGTTGGAGCAGTACTTC
15 | - | TRBJ1-4 | TRBV28 | TRBD1 | CASSLMGERGQKLFF | TGTGCCAGCAGTTTAATGGGGGAGAGGGGGCAAAAACTGTTTTTT
15 | - | TRBJ2-7 | TRBV15 | - | CATSSSGNIFYEQYF | TGTGCCACCAGCAGTTCTGGGAATATTTTCTACGAGCAGTACTTC
15 | once | TRBJ1-3 | TRBV16 | - | CASSQSMGTGNTIYF | TGTGCCAGCAGCCAATCGATGGGTACTGGAAACACCATATATTTT
13 | - | TRBJ1-1 | TRBV28 | - | CASSFQGHTEAFF | TGTGCCAGCAGTTTCCAGGGGCACACTGAAGCTTTCTTT
14 | - | TRBJ1-3 | TRBV11-2 | - | CASRPFSSGNTIYF | TGTGCCAGCAGGCCATTTTCCTCTGGAAACACCATATATTTT
13 | - | TRBJ1-2 | TRBV5-1 | - | CASSFAQGEGYTF | TGCGCCAGCAGCTTCGCCCAGGGAGAAGGCTACACCTTC
13 | - | TRBJ1-2 | TRBV28 | - | CASSFGKNYGYTF | TGTGCCAGCAGTTTTGGGAAAAACTATGGCTACACCTTC
15 | - | TRBJ1-2 | TRBV3-1/TRBV3-2 | - | CASSQDVRPGGGYTF | TGTGCCAGCAGCCAAGATGTACGACCCGGAGGGGGCTACACCTTC
13 | - | TRBJ2-5 | TRBV5-4 | - | CASSLGIQETQYF | TGTGCCAGCAGCTTGGGGATACAAGAGACCCAGTACTTC
12 | - | TRBJ2-7 | TRBV11-2 | - | CASSLHAGEQYF | TGTGCCAGCAGCCTCCACGCCGGTGAGCAGTACTTC
13 | - | TRBJ1-6 | TRBV14 | - | CASSQLQDSPLHF | TGTGCCAGCAGCCAGCTACAGGATTCACCCCTCCACTTT
17 | - | TRBJ1-3 | TRBV29-1 | TRBD1 | CSVKGGQGPSGGNTIYF | TGCAGCGTTAAAGGGGGACAGGGGCCCTCCGGTGGAAACACCATATATTTT
14 | - | TRBJ1-6 | TRBV15 | - | CATSRASYNSPLHF | TGTGCCACCTCCCGGGCCTCCTATAATTCACCCCTCCACTTT
12 | - | TRBJ2-7 | TRBV6-5 | - | CASSQGLGEQYF | TGTGCCAGCAGCCAAGGCCTTGGCGAGCAGTACTTC
15 | - | TRBJ2-3 | TRBV2 | - | CASSDRVSSTDTQYF | TGTGCCAGCAGTGACAGGGTTTCTAGCACAGATACGCAGTATTTT
14 | - | TRBJ1-2 | TRBV6-2/TRBV6-3 | - | CASSYSTGWVSYTF | TGTGCCAGCAGTTACTCCACAGGTTGGGTTAGCTACACCTTC
13 | - | TRBJ2-2 | TRBV5-1 | - | CASSFTSTGELFF | TGCGCCAGCAGCTTCACTAGTACCGGGGAGCTGTTTTTT
15 | - | TRBJ1-1 | TRBV18 | - | CASSPRQEMNTEAFF | TGTGCCAGCTCACCCCGACAGGAGATGAACACTGAAGCTTTCTTT
13 | - | TRBJ1-1 | TRBV28 | - | CASSLRGPPEAFF | TGTGCCAGCAGTTTACGCGGTCCGCCAGAAGCTTTCTTT
14 | once | TRBJ1-4 | TRBV7-2 | TRBD1 | CASSYEGAREKLFF | TGTGCCAGCAGCTATGAGGGGGCGCGGGAAAAACTGTTTTTT
15 | - | TRBJ2-1 | TRBV29-1 | TRBD2 | CSVEKREYFYNEQFF | TGCAGCGTTGAAAAGCGGGAGTACTTCTACAATGAGCAGTTCTTC
16 | - | TRBJ1-2 | TRBV6-5 | - | CASSYSSAGLSYGYTF | TGTGCCAGCAGTTACTCGTCGGCAGGCTTATCCTATGGCTACACCTTC
16 | - | TRBJ2-1 | TRBV7-8 | - | CASSLVYREMGNEQFF | TGTGCCAGCAGCTTAGTCTACCGGGAGATGGGCAATGAGCAGTTCTTC
14 | - | TRBJ2-1 | TRBV6-4 | TRBD2 | CASSVTSGSPTQFF | TGTGCCAGCAGTGTAACTAGCGGGAGCCCAACTCAGTTCTTC